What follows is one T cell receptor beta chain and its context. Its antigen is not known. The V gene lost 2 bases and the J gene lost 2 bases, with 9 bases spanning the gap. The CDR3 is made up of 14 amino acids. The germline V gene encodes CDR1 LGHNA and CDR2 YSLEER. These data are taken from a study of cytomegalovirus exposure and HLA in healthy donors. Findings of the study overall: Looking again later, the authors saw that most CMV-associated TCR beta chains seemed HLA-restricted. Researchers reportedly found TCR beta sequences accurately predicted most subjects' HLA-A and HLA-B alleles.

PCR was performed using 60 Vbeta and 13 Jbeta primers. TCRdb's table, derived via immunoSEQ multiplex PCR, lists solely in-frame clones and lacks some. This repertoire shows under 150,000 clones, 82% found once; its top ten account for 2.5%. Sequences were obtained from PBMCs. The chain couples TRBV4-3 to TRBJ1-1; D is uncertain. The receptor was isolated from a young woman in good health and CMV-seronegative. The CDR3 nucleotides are TGCGCCAGCAGCCAATCCGGGAGAAACACTGAAGCTTTCTTT. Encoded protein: CASSQSGRNTEAFF.